Described below is a single TCR beta chain sequence and its context. Patients in Seattle were enrolled during active infection, then followed longitudinally. This CDR3 region has 14 residues. The V and J ends lost 2 bases and 3 bases respectively, with 12 bases between them. CDR1 and CDR2 (germline): SGDLS, YYNGEE. The authors' processing: Reference gene primers were amplified, and this amplification served to estimate nucleated cell counts. The repertoire was sequenced with immunoSEQ multiplex PCR; TCRdb's copy has only in-frame clones and lacks some. That table is the source of V, J and clone size, and D and trimming were worked out from the DNA. The data contain about 200,000 clones, around 85% of them seen just once; the ten biggest clones take up 0.95%. This entry is derived from a study of blood T cell repertoires in COVID-19.

The sequence was obtained from a man in his 60s with COVID-19, enrolled during active disease. The chain is built from TRBV9 and TRBJ2-7, with D maybe TRBD1 (6 bases). The sequencing sample was made of peripheral blood. CDR3 region: CASSVSGTSYEQYF. The CDR3, as DNA: TGTGCCAGCAGCGTTTCCGGGACAAGCTACGAGCAGTACTTC.